This T cell receptor (beta chain) was identified during a study of shared clonotypes between healthy human individuals. Study-level points and caveats: Generation probabilities of non-shared clonotypes were lower (relative to those shared by all four donors).

The CDR3 covers 17 residues. The V and J ends lost 1 base and 2 bases respectively, with 15 bases between them. The germline gives CDR1 MGHRA, CDR2 YSYEKL. Libraries were prepared by immunoSEQ multiplex PCR; TCRdb keeps only in-frame clonotypes and omits some of them. There are 2 million to 2.5 million clones in the sample; just under 95% occur only once, and approximately 0.41% lies in the top ten. The study separated CD4+ cells into CD45RA+ naive and CD45RA-negative memory subsets. This clone has just one count. Its specificity is unknown. The receptor's source is a man aged 18-30 years in good health. Some clones in this sample may be carry-over from other donors' samples. The V call is TRBV4-1, the J call TRBJ1-5, with D tentatively TRBD1 (5 bases). Input material: naive CD4+ T cells from PBMCs. The subset was: CD45RA+ positively selected. CDR3 in DNA: TGCGCCAGCAGCCAAGTTGCAGGGAGGAATGGCAATCAGCCCCAGCATTTT. Its protein is CASSQVAGRNGNQPQHF.